These 20 T cell receptor beta chains share one sample of origin, sequenced in a study of T cell responses to AZD1222 COVID-19 vaccine. Measured with immunoSEQ multiplex PCR; TCRdb has only the in-frame clones, and not every one. The sample comprises 150,000 to 160,000 clones, approximately 90% of which are singletons, and approximately 1.8% rests with the top ten. Sample: peripheral blood, taken on day 0 of AZD1222 vaccination. These receptors all come from an adult in good health.

The rearrangement uses TRBV28 and TRBJ2-7, with TRBD1 identical over 10 bases. Trimming removed 5 bases from V and 0 bases from J; junction bases left unmatched: 10. Per germline, CDR1 MDHEN and CDR2 SYDVKM. CDR3 length: 17 amino acids. The CDR3 spells CASSPTGRTGGSYEQYF. The CDR3 DNA is TGTGCCAGCAGTCCCACAGGGAGGACAGGGGGCTCCTACGAGCAGTACTTC.

The J gene is TRBJ1-1, the V gene TRBV4-1; D ambiguous. Trimming removed 2 bases at V and 1 base at J, with 5 bases between. The CDR3 is 13 amino acids. Germline-derived CDR1 and CDR2 are MGHRA and YSYEKL. CDR3 DNA sequence: TGCGCCAGCAGCCAAAGTCCGAACACTGAAGCTTTCTTT. Its protein is CASSQSPNTEAFF.

The rearrangement uses TRBV28 and TRBJ2-1; tentative D call: TRBD2 (5 bases). Between the trimmed V and J ends, which lost 1 base and 5 bases, there was a span of 9 bases. This CDR3 comprises 14 residues. Germline values: CDR1 MDHEN, CDR2 SYDVKM. CDR3 residues: CASSLLDLNNEQFF. The CDR3 DNA is TGTGCCAGCAGTTTATTGGACTTGAACAATGAGCAGTTCTTC.

The genes are TRBV19 and TRBJ1-4, with D perhaps matching TRBD1 (6 bases). The V end lost 4 bases, the J end lost 5 bases, and 11 bases lay between the germline ends. This CDR3 is built from 14 residues. Germline V CDR1 and CDR2: LNHDA, SQIVND (reference sequence). The CDR3 reads CASSNRQANEKLFF. Written as DNA, the CDR3 is TGTGCCAGTAGTAACCGACAGGCGAATGAAAAACTGTTTTTT.

This rearrangement joins TRBV18 to TRBJ2-3; 10 bases match TRBD2. Trimming at V came to 1 base and at J to 2 bases, leaving 6 bases not matched to a gene. The CDR3 spans 17 residues. CDR1 is KGHSH and CDR2 is LQKENI in the germline V gene. The CDR3 reads CASSPLLSGRTTDTQYF. CDR3 DNA: TGTGCCAGCTCACCACTTCTTAGCGGGAGGACCACAGATACGCAGTATTTT.

This chain uses TRBV10-3 with TRBJ2-1; no clear D gene. Trimming removed 2 bases at V and 0 bases at J, with 5 bases between. This CDR3 has 14 residues. The germline V gene encodes CDR1 ENHRY and CDR2 SYGVKD. Here the CDR3 DNA reads TGTGCCATCAGTGAGGGGGACTCCTACAATGAGCAGTTCTTC. This gives the protein CAISEGDSYNEQFF.

The chain employs TRBV5-1 and TRBJ2-3, with D possibly being TRBD1 or TRBD2 (5 bases each). Germline CDR1 is SGHRS and CDR2 is YFSETQ. Trimming shortened V by 4 bases and J by 1 base, and 16 bases separated the two germline ends. The CDR3 is made up of 16 amino acids. The CDR3 sequence: CASSARDQRGTDTQYF. CDR3 coding DNA: TGCGCCAGCAGCGCCCGGGACCAAAGAGGCACAGATACGCAGTATTTT.

This rearrangement joins TRBV15 to TRBJ2-7; no clear D. The CDR3 has 15 amino acids. CDR1 and CDR2 (germline): LNHNV, YYDKDF (reference sequence). The V and J ends lost 0 bases and 2 bases respectively, with 11 bases between them. CDR3 in amino acids: CATSRDPSVTYEQYF. The CDR3 coding sequence is TGTGCCACCAGCAGAGATCCGTCAGTGACCTACGAGCAGTACTTC.

This clone occurred once. V gene TRBV10-3 combines with J gene TRBJ2-1; no clear D gene. The CDR3 covers 13 residues. Trimming stripped 0 bases from V and 5 bases from J, with 5 bases between. CDR1 ENHRY and CDR2 SYGVKD come from the germline V gene. CDR3: CAISESGNNEQFF. The CDR3 DNA reads as TGTGCCATCAGTGAGTCTGGGAACAATGAGCAGTTCTTC.

Written as DNA, the CDR3 is TGTGCCAGCAGTTTACGTTTAAAAACCGGGACAGGGGAGTACACCTTC. It encodes CASSLRLKTGTGEYTF. This chain uses TRBV27 with TRBJ1-2; 10 bases map to TRBD1. Trimming took 2 bases from V and 11 from J; bases not matched to a gene: 14. Germline assignment: CDR1 MNHEY and CDR2 SMNVEV (reference sequence). The CDR3 loop spans 16 amino acids.

The chain employs TRBV28 and TRBJ1-3; unclear D gene. The germline V gene encodes CDR1 MDHEN and CDR2 SYDVKM. The V end lost 5 bases, the J end lost 0 bases, and 14 bases lay between the germline ends. The CDR3 is 16 amino acids. The CDR3 sequence: CASSPPRTYSGNTIYF. The CDR3 nucleotides read TGTGCCAGCAGTCCCCCACGAACCTACTCTGGAAACACCATATATTTT.

The V and J genes are TRBV7-9 and TRBJ2-1, with a weak D call TRBD2 (6 bases). Trimming took 0 bases from V and 2 from J, leaving 8 bases between them. This CDR3 spans 15 amino acids. Germline-derived CDR1 and CDR2 are SEHNR and FQNEAQ (reference sequence). CDR3 DNA: TGTGCCAGCAGCTTAGCGGGAGGAACCTACAATGAGCAGTTCTTC. Amino acids: CASSLAGGTYNEQFF.

V usage is TRBV6-2 or TRBV6-3 and J usage is TRBJ2-5; D is unclear. Between the trimmed V and J ends, which lost 3 bases and 5 bases, there was a span of 7 bases. This CDR3 is built from 12 residues. CDR1 MNHEY and CDR2 SVGEGT come from the germline V gene. CDR3 coding DNA: TGTGCCAGCAGTTATGTTCTGGAGACCCAGTACTTC. Translated, it gives CASSYVLETQYF.

This chain uses TRBV6-4 with TRBJ2-1; D unresolved. Germline CDR1 reads MRHNA; CDR2 reads SNTAGT. The CDR3 sequence is 15 residues long. The V and J ends lost 3 bases and 1 base respectively, with 10 bases between them. The CDR3, as DNA: TGTGCCAGCAGTGATTCCGCCGATTCCTACAATGAGCAGTTCTTC. Protein: CASSDSADSYNEQFF.

This clone was detected once. This same CDR3 is encoded by further DNA sequences in the sample. Written as DNA, the CDR3 is TGTGCCAGTAGTATTAGCGGGAGCTCCTACAATGAGCAGTTCTTC. Translation: CASSISGSSYNEQFF. V is TRBV19 and J is TRBJ2-1; 9 bases are shared with TRBD2. The CDR3 spans 15 residues. CDR1 is LNHDA and CDR2 is SQIVND in the germline V gene (reference sequence). Trimming took 3 bases from V and 0 from J; bases not matched to a gene: 0.

The V call is TRBV19, the J call TRBJ1-5; possibly TRBD1 for D (6 bases). Germline V gene lookup returns CDR1 LNHDA and CDR2 SQIVND (reference sequence). V lost 0 bases, J lost 6 bases, and 24 bases lay in between. The CDR3 sequence is 19 residues long. CDR3 DNA sequence: TGTGCCAGTAGTATAGATAAGTGGGACACGCCGGGGTCAGCTCAGCCCCAGCATTTT. It is translated as CASSIDKWDTPGSAQPQHF. The variable domain in full, completed from reference TRBV19 and TRBJ1-5, reads DGGITQSPKYLFRKEGQNVTLSCEQNLNHDAMYWYRQDPGQGLRLIYYSQIVNDFQKGDIAEGYSVSREKKESFPLTVTSAQKNPTAFYLCASSIDKWDTPGSAQPQHFGDGTRLSIL.

This clone came up once. The chain couples TRBV28 to TRBJ2-1, with 10 bases aligning to TRBD1. Unmatched junction bases numbered 8, after V lost 1 base and J lost 5 bases. The CDR3 contains 17 residues. Germline V CDR1 and CDR2: MDHEN, SYDVKM. The chain's CDR3 is CASSLFPTGGAHNEQFF. The CDR3 DNA is TGTGCCAGCAGTTTATTCCCGACAGGGGGCGCCCACAATGAGCAGTTCTTC.

This chain's CDR3 is CASSTTTYNEQFF. The CDR3 DNA reads TGTGCCAGCAGTACGACAACATACAATGAGCAGTTCTTC. The V and J genes are TRBV6-5 and TRBJ2-1; no firm D call. V was pared by 5 bases and J by 4 bases, with 9 bases between. This CDR3 is 13 amino acids long. The germline CDR1 and CDR2 sequences are MNHEY and SVGAGI.

The chain carries TRBV11-2 and TRBJ2-7, with D unresolved. The CDR3 sequence is 15 residues long. V gave up 1 base and J gave up 6 bases, with 16 bases separating them. CDR1 is SGHAT, CDR2 FQNNGV, per germline. The CDR3 sequence: CASSLAFRNPSEQYF. The DNA for the CDR3 is TGTGCCAGCAGCTTAGCGTTTAGAAATCCCTCCGAGCAGTACTTC.

The chain recombines TRBV28 with TRBJ1-5; D unclear. V was pared by 5 bases and J by 4 bases, with 12 bases between. Germline loops: CDR1 MDHEN, CDR2 SYDVKM. The CDR3 is 14 amino acids. CDR3 residues: CASSRDGNNQPQHF. The DNA for the CDR3 is TGTGCCAGCAGTCGAGACGGGAATAATCAGCCCCAGCATTTT.